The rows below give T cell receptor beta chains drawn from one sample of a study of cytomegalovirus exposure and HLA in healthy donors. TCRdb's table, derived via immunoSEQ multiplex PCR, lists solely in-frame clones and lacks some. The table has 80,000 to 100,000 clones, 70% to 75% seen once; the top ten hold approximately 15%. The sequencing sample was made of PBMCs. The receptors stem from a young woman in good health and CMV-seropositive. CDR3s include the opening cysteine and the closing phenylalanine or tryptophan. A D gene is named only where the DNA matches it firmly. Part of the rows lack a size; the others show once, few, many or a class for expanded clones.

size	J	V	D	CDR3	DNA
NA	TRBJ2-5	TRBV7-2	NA	CASSLALETAYQETQYF	TGTGCCAGCAGCTTAGCGCTCGAGACAGCGTACCAAGAGACCCAGTACTTC
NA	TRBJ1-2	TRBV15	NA	CATGMGGTGGYTF	TGTGCCACCGGCATGGGGGGGACCGGTGGCTACACCTTC
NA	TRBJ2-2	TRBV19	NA	CASTMGGGELFF	TGTGCCAGTACCATGGGGGGCGGGGAGCTGTTTTTT
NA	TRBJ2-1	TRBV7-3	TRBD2	CASSSQPGLAGRYNEQFF	TGTGCCAGCAGTTCTCAACCTGGACTAGCGGGACGCTACAATGAGCAGTTCTTC
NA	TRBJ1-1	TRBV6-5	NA	CASSYSARNTEAFF	TGTGCCAGCAGTTACTCGGCAAGGAACACTGAAGCTTTCTTT
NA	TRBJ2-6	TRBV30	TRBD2	CASGRAGANGLTF	TGTGCCTCCGGGAGGGCTGGGGCCAACGGCCTGACTTTC
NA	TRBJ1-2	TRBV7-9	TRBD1	CASSSEGALNYGYTF	TGTGCCAGCAGCTCGGAGGGGGCTCTTAACTATGGCTACACCTTC
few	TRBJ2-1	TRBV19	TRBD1	CASSTRQGASNEQFF	TGTGCCAGTAGTACTCGACAGGGGGCCTCCAATGAGCAGTTCTTC
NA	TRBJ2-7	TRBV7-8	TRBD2	CASSVLAGVYEQYF	TGTGCCAGCAGCGTGCTAGCGGGAGTTTACGAGCAGTACTTC
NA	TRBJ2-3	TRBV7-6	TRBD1	CASSLRSTGVTDTQYF	TGTGCCAGCAGCTTACGTTCGACAGGGGTAACAGATACGCAGTATTTT
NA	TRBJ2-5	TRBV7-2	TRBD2	CTSSLIGGGRETQYF	TGTACCAGCAGCTTAATTGGCGGGGGGCGGGAGACCCAGTACTTC
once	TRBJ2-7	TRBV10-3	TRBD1	CAMKETGGPYEQYF	TGTGCCATGAAGGAGACAGGGGGGCCCTACGAGCAGTACTTC
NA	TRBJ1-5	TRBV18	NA	CASSPEIVANQPQHF	TGTGCCAGCTCACCCGAGATAGTAGCTAATCAGCCCCAGCATTTT
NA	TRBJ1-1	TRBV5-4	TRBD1	CASSWRTGTEAFF	TGTGCCAGCAGCTGGAGGACAGGCACTGAAGCTTTCTTT
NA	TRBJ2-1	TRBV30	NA	CAWSPGVGSYNEQFF	TGTGCCTGGAGTCCGGGAGTTGGGTCCTACAATGAGCAGTTCTTC
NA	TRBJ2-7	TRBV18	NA	CASSPSSYEQYF	TGTGCCAGCTCACCGAGCTCCTACGAGCAGTACTTC
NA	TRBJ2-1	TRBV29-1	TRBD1	CSVPTITGTGLYNEQFF	TGCAGCGTCCCTACGATTACCGGGACAGGGCTTTACAATGAGCAGTTCTTC
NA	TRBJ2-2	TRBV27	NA	CASSLNFNTGELFF	TGTGCCAGCAGTCTCAATTTCAACACCGGGGAGCTGTTTTTT
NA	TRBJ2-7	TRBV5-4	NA	CASSERSAGSGYEQYF	TGTGCCAGCAGCGAAAGGTCGGCAGGGTCAGGATACGAGCAGTACTTC
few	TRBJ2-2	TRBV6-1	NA	CASSEKRQFPGELFF	TGTGCCAGCAGTGAAAAGAGGCAGTTCCCCGGGGAGCTGTTTTTT
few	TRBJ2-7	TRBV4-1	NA	CASSQGGTPGDEQYF	TGCGCCAGCAGCCAAGGTGGGACACCGGGCGACGAGCAGTACTTC
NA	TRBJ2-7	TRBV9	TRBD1	CASSEAGTGIYEQYF	TGTGCCAGCAGCGAGGCCGGGACAGGGATCTACGAGCAGTACTTC
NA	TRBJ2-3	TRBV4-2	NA	CASSQLGQATDTQYF	TGTGCCAGCAGTCAACTCGGACAAGCCACAGATACGCAGTATTTT
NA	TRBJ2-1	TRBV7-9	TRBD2	CASSYLPSGSRNEQFF	TGTGCCAGCAGCTACCTACCTAGCGGGAGTAGAAATGAGCAGTTCTTC
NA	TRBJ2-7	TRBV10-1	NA	CASSEYDSFYEQYF	TGCGCCAGCAGTGAGTATGACAGCTTCTACGAGCAGTACTTC
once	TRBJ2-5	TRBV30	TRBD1	CAWSGQLGQVEETQYF	TGTGCCTGGAGTGGGCAGTTAGGACAGGTCGAAGAGACCCAGTACTTC
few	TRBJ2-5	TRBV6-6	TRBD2	CASGPRAGGETQYF	TGTGCCAGCGGCCCAAGGGCGGGAGGAGAGACCCAGTACTTC
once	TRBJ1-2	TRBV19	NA	CASRTQGLNYGYTF	TGTGCCAGCAGGACCCAGGGGTTAAACTATGGCTACACCTTC
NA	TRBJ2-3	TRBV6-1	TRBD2	CAGTGTSGGADTQYF	TGTGCCGGAACCGGGACTAGCGGGGGGGCAGATACGCAGTATTTT
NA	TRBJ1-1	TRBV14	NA	CASSPIQGWVRTEAFF	TGTGCCAGCAGCCCCATCCAGGGCTGGGTGAGAACTGAAGCTTTCTTT
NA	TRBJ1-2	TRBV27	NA	CASSFTGQLVYGYTF	TGTGCCAGCAGTTTTACCGGACAGCTAGTCTATGGCTACACCTTC
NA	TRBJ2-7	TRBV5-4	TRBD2	CASSLSGTYEQYF	TGTGCCAGCAGCTTGAGCGGGACCTACGAGCAGTACTTC
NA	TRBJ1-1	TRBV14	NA	CASSQDPPGDTEAFF	TGTGCCAGCAGCCAAGATCCCCCAGGGGACACTGAAGCTTTCTTT
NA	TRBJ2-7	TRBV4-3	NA	CASSQARTRVNYEQYF	TGCGCCAGCAGCCAAGCCCGGACAAGGGTGAACTACGAGCAGTACTTC
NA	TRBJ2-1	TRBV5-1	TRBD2	CASSVAGTSGSYNEQFF	TGCGCCAGCAGCGTAGCCGGGACTAGCGGGTCCTACAATGAGCAGTTCTTC
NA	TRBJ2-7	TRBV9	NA	CASSGPGSPTHEQYF	TGTGCCAGCAGCGGACCGGGTTCACCCACCCACGAGCAGTACTTC
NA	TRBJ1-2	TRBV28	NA	CASRGTVRGYTF	TGTGCCAGCAGAGGCACAGTTCGAGGCTACACCTTC
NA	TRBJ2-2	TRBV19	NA	CATGGGELFF	TGTGCCACCGGGGGTGGGGAGCTGTTTTTT
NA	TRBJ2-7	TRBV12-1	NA	CASSAFYRQVAGGVSYEQYF	TGTGCCAGCAGCGCCTTCTACCGCCAGGTAGCGGGGGGGGTCTCCTACGAGCAGTACTTC
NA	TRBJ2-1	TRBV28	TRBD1	CASSYLLTGGRDEQFF	TGTGCCAGCAGTTACCTCCTGACAGGGGGTCGGGATGAGCAGTTCTTC
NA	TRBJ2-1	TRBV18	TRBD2	CASSLLAGERQFF	TGTGCCAGCTCACTCTTAGCGGGAGAAAGGCAGTTCTTC
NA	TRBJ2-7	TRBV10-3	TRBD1	CAISEQGAAAYEQYF	TGTGCCATCAGTGAGCAGGGGGCGGCAGCCTACGAGCAGTACTTC
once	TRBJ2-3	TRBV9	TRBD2	CASSLSGGGTDTQYF	TGTGCCAGCAGTCTTAGCGGGGGGGGCACAGATACGCAGTATTTT
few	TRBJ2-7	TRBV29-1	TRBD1	CSVEKGTGTGEYF	TGCAGCGTTGAAAAAGGGACCGGGACAGGAGAATACTTC
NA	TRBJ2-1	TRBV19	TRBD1	CASSRGQGKSNEQFF	TGTGCCAGTAGTAGGGGACAGGGCAAAAGCAATGAGCAGTTCTTC
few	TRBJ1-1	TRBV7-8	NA	CASSSHLGSLNTEAFF	TGTGCCAGCAGCTCGCACTTAGGGAGCCTAAACACTGAAGCTTTCTTT
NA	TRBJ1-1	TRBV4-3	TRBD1	CASSRDSRQGANTEAFF	TGCGCCAGCAGCCGAGATTCTAGACAGGGCGCGAACACTGAAGCTTTCTTT
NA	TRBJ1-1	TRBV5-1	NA	CASSLHSSNTEAFF	TGCGCCAGCAGTTTACATTCATCGAACACTGAAGCTTTCTTT
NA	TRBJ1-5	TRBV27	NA	CASSFVWHPNQPQHF	TGTGCCAGCAGTTTTGTCTGGCACCCCAATCAGCCCCAGCATTTT
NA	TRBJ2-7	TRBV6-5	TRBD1	CASSYSGQGYEQYF	TGTGCCAGCAGTTACTCGGGACAGGGCTACGAGCAGTACTTC
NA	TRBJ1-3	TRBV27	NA	CASRFGPGANTIYF	TGTGCCAGCAGATTTGGGCCTGGTGCGAACACCATATATTTT